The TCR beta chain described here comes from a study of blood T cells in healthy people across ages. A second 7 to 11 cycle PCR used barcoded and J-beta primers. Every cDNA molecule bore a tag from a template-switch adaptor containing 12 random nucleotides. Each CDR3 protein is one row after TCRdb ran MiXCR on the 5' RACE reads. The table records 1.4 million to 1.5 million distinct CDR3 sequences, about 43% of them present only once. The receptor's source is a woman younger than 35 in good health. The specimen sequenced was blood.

CDR3 DNA sequence: TGTGCCAGCAGTTTTGCTAGCGGGGGGCGCTCCTACGAGCAGTACTTC. Encoded protein: CASSFASGGRSYEQYF. The chain recombines TRBV7-6 with TRBJ2-7; 11 nucleotides line up with TRBD2. Germline V gene data show CDR1 as SGHVS and CDR2 as FNYEAQ. J was trimmed by 0 bases and V by 6 bases; bases with no gene match: 7. The length of the CDR3 is 16 residues. The full variable domain, its missing parts supplied by reference TRBV7-6 and TRBJ2-7, is GAGVSQSPRYKVTKRGQDVALRCDPISGHVSLYWYRQALGQGPEFLTYFNYEAQQDKSGLPNDRFSAERPEGSISTLTIQRTEQRDSAMYRCASSFASGGRSYEQYFGPGTRLTVT.